The 4 T cell receptor beta chains presented below share a single source sample, sequenced in a study of OX40 agonist ivuxolimab in advanced cancers. Library preparation employed the immunoSEQ multiplex PCR assay. This is the immuneACCESS table as TCRdb keeps it, with only in-frame sequences that have V and J called. A part of the clones is gone; compared with another copy, unresolved V genes explain less than half, and the rest is unexplained. This sample lists about 50,000 clones; just under 85% were detected once. The top ten hold 1.2% of the sample. Sequencing used CD4+ or CD8+ T cells sorted from blood, obtained in a trial of the OX40 agonist ivuxolimab. These receptors all come from an adult with an advanced solid tumor such as melanoma, head and neck, liver or kidney cancer.

J is TRBJ2-3 and V is TRBV11-2, with 10 positions matching TRBD2. V lost 4 bases and J lost 3; bases outside the gene matches: 4. The V gene's germline CDR1 is SGHAT and CDR2 FQNNGV. The CDR3 has 15 amino acids. In nucleotides, the CDR3 is TGTGCCAGCAGCTCTTTGACTAGCGGGACAGATACGCAGTATTTT. Amino acid sequence: CASSSLTSGTDTQYF.

This clone came up a few times. V and J are TRBV11-3 and TRBJ2-1; D not resolved. The CDR3 has 14 residues. The V and J ends lost 4 bases and 11 bases respectively, with 18 bases between them. The germline gives CDR1 SGHNT, CDR2 YENEEA. DNA for the CDR3: TGTGCCAGCAGCTCCTTTGAGGACGGACCCAAGCAGTTCTTC. Encoded protein: CASSSFEDGPKQFF.

This clone has a single count. The CDR3, as DNA: TGTGCCTGGAGTCCTGGGGACATCTATGGCTACACCTTC. It is translated as CAWSPGDIYGYTF. V gene TRBV30 combines with J gene TRBJ1-2; tentative D call: TRBD1 (6 bases). The CDR3 runs to 13 residues. V was pared by 2 bases and J by 4 bases, with 11 bases between. Germline V gene data show CDR1 as GTSNPN and CDR2 as SVGIG (reference sequence).

The genes are TRBV18 and TRBJ2-3; 7 positions agree with TRBD2. Germline lookup yields CDR1 KGHSH and CDR2 LQKENI. There are 13 residues in the CDR3. The V gene end was trimmed by 9 bases and the J gene end by 2 bases; junction bases not matched to a gene: 5. The CDR3 here is CASGSGVTDTQYF. CDR3 DNA sequence: TGTGCCAGTGGGAGCGGGGTCACAGATACGCAGTATTTT.